This TCR beta chain was obtained from a study of blood T cell repertoires in COVID-19. As for the study in general: COVID-19 samples, acute and convalescent, were from the United States, Italy and Spain. From T cells, B-cell-depleted T cells, or PBMCs came the material, which was cDNA or gDNA.

The J segment lost 6 bases and the V segment lost 4 bases, leaving 8 bases of the junction unmatched. The CDR3 has 15 residues. CDR1 and CDR2 (germline): MNHEY, SVGAGI. This clone has more than one count but fewer than ten. Clones were read by immunoSEQ multiplex PCR, and TCRdb kept only the in-frame ones, dropping some. The profile shows tens of thousands of clones, around 84% of them singletons. The chain joins TRBV6-5 to TRBJ1-5; 8 bases are shared with TRBD1. The sequenced sample consisted of peripheral blood. This TCR was sampled from a human donor in a cohort sampled during active COVID-19. The CDR3 DNA reads TGTGCCAGCAGTTTAACCGGGACAGGTAGTCAGCCCCAGCATTTT. It translates to CASSLTGTGSQPQHF.